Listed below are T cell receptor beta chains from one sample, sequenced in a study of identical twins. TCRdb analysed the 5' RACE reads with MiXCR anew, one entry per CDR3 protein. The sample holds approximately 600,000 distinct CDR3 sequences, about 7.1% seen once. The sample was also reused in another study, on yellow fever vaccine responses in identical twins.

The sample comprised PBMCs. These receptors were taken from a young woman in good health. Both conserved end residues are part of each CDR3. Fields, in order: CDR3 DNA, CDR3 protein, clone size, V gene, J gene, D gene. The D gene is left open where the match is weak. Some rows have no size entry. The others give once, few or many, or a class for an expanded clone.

TGTGTCAGCAGTTTTTCAGCGAACACTGAAGCTTTCTTT	CVSSFSANTEAFF	NA	TRBV28	TRBJ1-1	NA
TGTGCCAGTAGACCCCGGGACAGGCACTACAATGAGCAGTTCTTC	CASRPRDRHYNEQFF	few	TRBV19	TRBJ2-1	TRBD1
TGTGCCAGCAGTTTATTCCAGAATAATTCACCCCTCCACTTT	CASSLFQNNSPLHF	NA	TRBV28	TRBJ1-6	NA
TGCAGCGTTGGCCCGAGGGACGAGCAGTACTTC	CSVGPRDEQYF	many	TRBV29-1	TRBJ2-7	NA
TGCAGCGGGGGACCCCCGCCTAGCGGGAGACACAATGAGCAGTTCTTC	CSGGPPPSGRHNEQFF	few	TRBV29-1	TRBJ2-1	TRBD2
TGCAGTGCTAGATCGGACTCCGAGCAGTACTTC	CSARSDSEQYF	few	TRBV20-1	TRBJ2-7	NA
TGCGCCAGCAGACCGGGACTAGCGCCCTACAATGAGCAGTTCTTC	CASRPGLAPYNEQFF	many	TRBV5-1	TRBJ2-1	TRBD2
TGTGCCAGCAGTCAAGACAGGTCCTTGCTGCAGGCGGTGCAGTATTTT	CASSQDRSLLQAVQYF	few	TRBV2	TRBJ2-3	NA
TGCAGCGTCAAACCTAGCGGCGCAGATACGCAGTATTTT	CSVKPSGADTQYF	many	TRBV29-1	TRBJ2-3	TRBD2
TGTGCCAGCAGCTTAGTTTCCTGGGCCAAAAACATTCAGTACTTC	CASSLVSWAKNIQYF	few	TRBV7-9	TRBJ2-4	NA
TGCTGTGCCTCGAGCCCCCTGACTAGCGGGCGTTACAATGAGCAGTTCTTC	CCASSPLTSGRYNEQFF	NA	TRBV20-1	TRBJ2-1	TRBD2
TGTGCCATCAGTGGCCGGGGTCCCAGTTCCTACGAGCAGTACTTC	CAISGRGPSSYEQYF	many	TRBV10-3	TRBJ2-7	NA
TGTGCCAGCAGTTACCGACGGGACAGGGACTATGGCTACACCTTC	CASSYRRDRDYGYTF	few	TRBV6-5	TRBJ1-2	TRBD1
TGTGCCAGCAGCGTAGTCCCGATGGGTACCTCGAAGTTCTTC	CASSVVPMGTSKFF	many	TRBV9	TRBJ2-1	NA
TGCAGTGCTAGAGATGAACGACGGGTCAGTGAGACCCAGTACTTC	CSARDERRVSETQYF	NA	TRBV20-1	TRBJ2-5	NA
TGTGCCAGCAGTGAACAGGGGGGGGAGATGAATCAGCCCCAGCATTTT	CASSEQGGEMNQPQHF	many	TRBV12-3/TRBV12-4	TRBJ1-5	TRBD1
TGTGCCAGCAGCCCTTCGTGGAAGGGGGAGACCCAGTACTTC	CASSPSWKGETQYF	NA	TRBV14	TRBJ2-5	NA
TGTGCCAGCAGCCTACCGGGGGCGGCCCTTAAGCAGTTCTTC	CASSLPGAALKQFF	NA	TRBV28	TRBJ2-1	NA
TGCAGCGTTTTTGTGGGGGGGAAAACAGATACGCAGTATTTT	CSVFVGGKTDTQYF	NA	TRBV29-1	TRBJ2-3	TRBD2
TGCAGTGCTAGAGCGGACAGTGCCCTTTACTATGGCTACACCTTC	CSARADSALYYGYTF	few	TRBV20-1	TRBJ1-2	NA
TGTGCCAGCAGCGCGGACACGGGGACCTACAATGAGCAGTTCTTC	CASSADTGTYNEQFF	NA	TRBV7-8	TRBJ2-1	NA
TGTGCCACCAGCAGAGCAACGGAACGGTACAATGAGCAGTTCTTC	CATSRATERYNEQFF	many	TRBV15	TRBJ2-1	NA
TGTGCTAGTGGTTTGTCCAGCGGGGGGGCCGGTGGGAATGAGCAGTTCTTC	CASGLSSGGAGGNEQFF	many	TRBV12-5	TRBJ2-1	TRBD2
TGTGCCAGCAGTTACTCGGTTTCACAGACCCAGTACTTC	CASSYSVSQTQYF	NA	TRBV6-2/TRBV6-3	TRBJ2-5	NA
TGCAGTGCCACAGGGATGGGGAACACTGAAGCTTTCTTT	CSATGMGNTEAFF	few	TRBV20-1	TRBJ1-1	NA
TGTGCCAGCAGCCAAGATAGGGGGACTAGCGGAAACTATGAGCAGTTCTTC	CASSQDRGTSGNYEQFF	NA	TRBV3-1	TRBJ2-1	TRBD2
TGTGCCAGCAGTTTCGGGGAGGGTAGTGGCTACACCTTC	CASSFGEGSGYTF	many	TRBV12-3/TRBV12-4	TRBJ1-2	NA
TGTGCCAGCAGTGACTCCGGGCGGGGGGACACAGATACGCAGTATTTT	CASSDSGRGDTDTQYF	few	TRBV6-4	TRBJ2-3	TRBD2
TGTGCCAGCAGACCTGAGGGACTAGCGGGAGGGCCGTACGAGCAGTACTTC	CASRPEGLAGGPYEQYF	NA	TRBV12-3/TRBV12-4	TRBJ2-7	TRBD2
TGTGCCAGCAGCTCTCCGACTAGCGGGGGGGAAGATACGCAGTATTTT	CASSSPTSGGEDTQYF	few	TRBV7-6	TRBJ2-3	TRBD2
TGTGCCAGCAGACCAGGTACCGGGGAGCTGTTTTTT	CASRPGTGELFF	NA	TRBV3-1	TRBJ2-2	NA
TGCGCCAGCGCCCCGGGGCTCCGGGGGAGCAATCAGCCCCAGCATTTT	CASAPGLRGSNQPQHF	few	TRBV5-1	TRBJ1-5	NA
TGTGCCAGCAGCCGGTTTTATGGCTACACCTTC	CASSRFYGYTF	many	TRBV3-1	TRBJ1-2	NA
TGTGCCAGCAGCTTGGTGGAGGGAGCCCAGCATTTT	CASSLVEGAQHF	NA	TRBV5-6	TRBJ1-5	NA
TGCGCCAGCAGCTTGGCAACAGGGCGAACCGGGGAGCTGTTTTTT	CASSLATGRTGELFF	NA	TRBV5-1	TRBJ2-2	NA
TGTGCCAGCAGCCCGGGACTAGCGGGAGTGGGTACAGATACGCAGTATTTT	CASSPGLAGVGTDTQYF	NA	TRBV5-4	TRBJ2-3	TRBD2
TGTGCCAGCAGCGTAGTCTCCGGGCGTTCACCCCTCCACTTT	CASSVVSGRSPLHF	few	TRBV9	TRBJ1-6	NA
TGTGCCAGCAGGGGAACCGGGACAGGGCTTTACAATGAGCAGTTCTTC	CASRGTGTGLYNEQFF	NA	TRBV7-9	TRBJ2-1	TRBD1
TGTGCCAGCAGGACTAGCCCCGATACGCAGTATTTT	CASRTSPDTQYF	many	TRBV12-3/TRBV12-4	TRBJ2-3	TRBD2
TGTGCCAGCAGTTTACAGGGCATTTATGGCTACACCTTC	CASSLQGIYGYTF	few	TRBV28	TRBJ1-2	NA
TGCGCCAGCAGCCAAGAAAATAGGCTATACGCGCACAATGAGCAGTTCTTC	CASSQENRLYAHNEQFF	many	TRBV4-1	TRBJ2-1	NA
TGTGCCAGCAGCCTGGACAGGGCACCTTCCTATGGCTACACCTTC	CASSLDRAPSYGYTF	many	TRBV28	TRBJ1-2	TRBD1
TGTGCCAGCAGCTATGGGTTCGGGACTAGCGGCTATGAGCAGTTCTTC	CASSYGFGTSGYEQFF	many	TRBV3-1	TRBJ2-1	TRBD2
TGTGCCAGCAGCGTAGGTGGGGGGTGGCAGCCCCAGCATTTT	CASSVGGGWQPQHF	NA	TRBV27	TRBJ1-5	NA
TGTGCCAGCAGCTCTTTGGCGGCGAGCTCCTACAATGAGCAGTTCTTC	CASSSLAASSYNEQFF	NA	TRBV5-4	TRBJ2-1	NA
TGTGCCAGCAGCACCACGTTACAGGGGGATCAGCCCCAGCATTTT	CASSTTLQGDQPQHF	many	TRBV21-1	TRBJ1-5	NA
TGCAGTGCTAGAGCCAGGGGAGAAGTCACTGAAGCTTTCTTT	CSARARGEVTEAFF	NA	TRBV20-1	TRBJ1-1	NA
TGCTGTGCTAGAGACCTTAGCGGGAGAACGGAGGAGACCCAGTACTTC	CCARDLSGRTEETQYF	NA	TRBV20-1	TRBJ2-5	TRBD2
TGCGCCAGCAGCCTAAGGGACAGGCAAGAGACCCAGTACTTC	CASSLRDRQETQYF	many	TRBV5-1	TRBJ2-5	TRBD1
TGCGCCAGCACTAGGGACGACCCCTGGGGGTCTGGGGCCAACGTCCTGACTTTC	CASTRDDPWGSGANVLTF	NA	TRBV5-1	TRBJ2-6	NA
TGTGCCAGCACCATTAGCGGGGGGGCGGTCCCAAACAATGAGCAGTTCTTC	CASTISGGAVPNNEQFF	NA	TRBV12-3/TRBV12-4	TRBJ2-1	TRBD2
TGTGCCAGCAGCTTTGGGGGGAGCGCAGATACGCAGTATTTT	CASSFGGSADTQYF	many	TRBV7-3	TRBJ2-3	NA
TGTGCCAGCAGCTTAGATACGAGGGTCTCGAACACCGGGGAGCTGTTTTTT	CASSLDTRVSNTGELFF	few	TRBV7-8	TRBJ2-2	NA
TGTGCCAGCAGCTTAGCGCGTCAGGCCATCTACGAGCAGTACTTC	CASSLARQAIYEQYF	NA	TRBV7-6	TRBJ2-7	NA